These 11 T cell receptor beta chains were sequenced from one sample in a study of neurological immune-mediated disorders. From the 5' RACE reads, TCRdb called clonotypes with MiXCR, one entry per CDR3 protein. The table has some 28,000 distinct CDR3 sequences, roughly a quarter seen once; the top ten hold roughly 30%. Sequenced material: CD4+ T cells from blood. These receptors all come from a middle-aged man with HTLV-1-associated myelopathy (HAM/TSP).

The chain combines TRBV5-1 with TRBJ2-7; 9 nucleotides align to TRBD1. CDR1 and CDR2 from the germline V gene are SGHRS and YFSETQ. V lost 4 bases and J lost 2; bases outside the gene matches: 7. The CDR3 sequence is 15 residues long. DNA for the CDR3: TGCGCCAGCAGCGATCGGACAGGGGTAACCTACGAGCAGTACTTC. It encodes CASSDRTGVTYEQYF.

This clonotype has at least ten counts. The V call is TRBV20-1, the J call TRBJ1-4; 7 nucleotides line up with TRBD1. Looked up from germline, CDR1 is DFQATT and CDR2 is SNEGSKA (reference sequence). The CDR3 consists of 16 residues. The V segment lost 6 bases and the J segment 5 bases; nucleotides outside the gene matches: 15. As DNA, the CDR3 is TGCAGTGCAACTCATAGGAGGGGGCCGGAAAATGAAAAACTGTTTTTT. Translation gives CSATHRRGPENEKLFF.

This clonotype is categorized as medium-sized. The chain joins TRBV15 to TRBJ2-1, with 10 bases that match TRBD2. The CDR3 consists of 15 residues. J gave up 5 bases and V 4 bases, and 5 bases lay outside the gene matches. CDR1 is LNHNV and CDR2 is YYDKDF in the germline V gene (reference sequence). The DNA of the CDR3 is TGTGCCACCAGCACACGGACTAGCGGCAACAATGAGCAGTTCTTC. This translates into CATSTRTSGNNEQFF. The complete variable domain, with remaining parts taken from reference TRBV15 and TRBJ2-1, reads DAMVIQNPRYQVTQFGKPVTLSCSQTLNHNVMYWYQQKSSQAPKLLFHYYDKDFNNEADTPDNFQSRRPNTSFCFLDIRSPGLGDTAMYLCATSTRTSGNNEQFFGPGTRLTVL.

This clonotype turned up a few times. An end of the junction does not agree with germline; a read error may underlie this. J is TRBJ1-5 and V is TRBV12-3 or TRBV12-4; perhaps TRBD1 as D (6 bases). The CDR3 is made up of 14 amino acids. In DNA, the CDR3 is TGTGCCAGCAGTCCGGTCAGGGGCAATCAACCCCATCATTTT. Translated: CASSPVRGNQPHHF.

This clonotype showed up many times. The chain is built from TRBV27 and TRBJ2-5; 8 bases align to TRBD1. The CDR3 consists of 15 residues. Trimming at V came to 7 bases and at J to 0 bases, leaving 7 bases not matched to a gene. CDR1 is MNHEY and CDR2 is SMNVEV in the germline V gene (reference sequence). CDR3 sequence: CASNRDRTYQETQYF. The CDR3 DNA sequence: TGTGCCAGCAACCGGGACAGGACATACCAAGAGACCCAGTACTTC.

This clonotype came up a few times. The V gene is TRBV10-3, the J gene TRBJ2-1; 9 bases line up with TRBD1. Germline CDR1 and CDR2: ENHRY and SYGVKD. V trimming: 0 bases; J trimming: 7 bases; junction bases outside the gene matches: 4. The CDR3 covers 15 residues. This chain's CDR3 is CAISESGQGPNEQFF. In nucleotides, the CDR3 is TGTGCCATCAGTGAGTCGGGACAGGGTCCGAATGAGCAGTTCTTC.

At least ten counts were recorded for this clonotype. The chain carries TRBV7-6 and TRBJ2-1, with TRBD2 matching 7 bases. CDR1 and CDR2 from the germline V gene are SGHVS and FNYEAQ. This CDR3 is built from 15 residues. The ends lost 1 base at V and 8 bases at J; junction bases unmatched: 8. CDR3 protein: CASSLGGGGSYEQFF. Written as DNA, the CDR3 is TGTGCCAGCAGCTTAGGGGGCGGCGGGAGCTATGAGCAGTTCTTC.

This clonotype was counted many times. The chain uses TRBV7-9 and TRBJ1-2; tentatively, D is TRBD1 (5 bases). Trimming pared 4 bases from V and 0 bases from J, leaving 18 bases between. The CDR3 loop spans 17 amino acids. The germline CDR1 and CDR2 sequences are SEHNR and FQNEAQ (reference sequence). The CDR3, as DNA: TGTGCCAGCAGCTCGACTCTCCGGGACGGCACTAACTATGGCTACACCTTC. It translates to CASSSTLRDGTNYGYTF.

This clonotype was observed at least ten times. The chain joins TRBV7-3 to TRBJ2-7, with 10 bases matching TRBD2. Germline trimming cut 5 bases from V and 4 bases from J; bases unmatched to any gene: 5. This CDR3 region has 14 residues. CDR1 is SGHTA, CDR2 FQGTGA, per germline. The CDR3 spells CASSLSGGPYEQYF. The CDR3 coding sequence is TGTGCCAGCAGCCTTAGCGGGGGGCCATACGAGCAGTACTTC.

The V call is TRBV20-1, the J call TRBJ2-7; D may match TRBD1 or TRBD2 (7 bases each). This CDR3 has 14 residues. Germline CDR1 reads DFQATT; CDR2 reads SNEGSKA (reference sequence). Written as DNA, the CDR3 is TGCAGCGCGGGGGCAGGGGGGAACTCCTACGAGCAGTACTTC. Protein product: CSAGAGGNSYEQYF.

This rearrangement joins TRBV7-9 to TRBJ2-7; no clear D gene. Germline values: CDR1 SEHNR, CDR2 FQNEAQ (reference sequence). The CDR3 sequence is 12 residues long. V was pared by 5 bases and J by 1 base, with 6 bases between. This chain's CDR3 is CASSQASYEQYF. Here the CDR3 DNA reads TGTGCCAGCAGCCAGGCGTCCTACGAGCAGTACTTC.